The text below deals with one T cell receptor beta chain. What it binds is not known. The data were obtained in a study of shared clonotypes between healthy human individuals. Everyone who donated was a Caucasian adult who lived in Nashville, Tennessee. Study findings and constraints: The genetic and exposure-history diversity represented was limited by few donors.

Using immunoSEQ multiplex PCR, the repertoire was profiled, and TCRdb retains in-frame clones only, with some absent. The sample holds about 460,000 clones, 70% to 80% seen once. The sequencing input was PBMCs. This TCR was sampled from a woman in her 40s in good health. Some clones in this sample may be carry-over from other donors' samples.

The CDR3 DNA reads TGTGCCAGCAGCCCCTCCTTGTGGGGGTCTGGAAACACCATATATTTT. Its protein is CASSPSLWGSGNTIYF. The V gene is TRBV5-6, the J gene TRBJ1-3; D perhaps matches TRBD1 (5 bases). V lost 4 bases and J lost 1, with 15 bases in between. CDR1 and CDR2 (germline): SGHDT, YYEEEE. The CDR3 totals 16 residues.